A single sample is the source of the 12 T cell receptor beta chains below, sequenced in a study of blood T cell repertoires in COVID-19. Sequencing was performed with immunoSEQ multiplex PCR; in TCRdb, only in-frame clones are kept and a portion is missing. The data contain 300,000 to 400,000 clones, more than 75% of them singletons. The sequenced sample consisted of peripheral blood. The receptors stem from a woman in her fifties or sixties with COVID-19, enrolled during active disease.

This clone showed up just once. CDR3 coding DNA: TGCGCCAGCGGGACAGGGAGCAACTATGGCTACACCTTC. It codes for CASGTGSNYGYTF. The chain links TRBV5-1 to TRBJ1-2; 9 bases map to TRBD1. Trimming took 7 bases from V and 2 from J; bases not matched to a gene: 3. From germline, CDR1 is SGHRS and CDR2 YFSETQ. CDR3 length: 13 amino acids.

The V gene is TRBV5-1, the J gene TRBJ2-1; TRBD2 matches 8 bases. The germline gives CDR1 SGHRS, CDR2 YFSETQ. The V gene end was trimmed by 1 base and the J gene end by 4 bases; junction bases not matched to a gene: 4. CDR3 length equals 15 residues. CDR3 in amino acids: CASSLFTGGYNEQFF. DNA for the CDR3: TGCGCCAGCAGCTTGTTTACGGGGGGGTACAATGAGCAGTTCTTC.

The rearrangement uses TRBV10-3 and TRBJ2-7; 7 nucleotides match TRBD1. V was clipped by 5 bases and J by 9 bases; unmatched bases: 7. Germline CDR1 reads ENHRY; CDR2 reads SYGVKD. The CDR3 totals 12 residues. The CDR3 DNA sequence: TGTGCCATCAGTACTCCGGGACAGACGCAGTACTTC. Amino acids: CAISTPGQTQYF.

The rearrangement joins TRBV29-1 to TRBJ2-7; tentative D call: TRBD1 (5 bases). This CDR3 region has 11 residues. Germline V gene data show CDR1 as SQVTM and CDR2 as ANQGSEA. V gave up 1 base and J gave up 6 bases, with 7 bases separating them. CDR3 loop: CSVEARAEQYF. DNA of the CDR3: TGCAGCGTTGAAGCCAGGGCCGAGCAGTACTTC.

The CDR3 DNA sequence: TGTGCCAGCCAAACTAACTATGGCTACACCTTC. Its protein is CASQTNYGYTF. The V gene is TRBV11-1, the J gene TRBJ1-2; no clear D. The V gene lost 8 bases and the J gene lost 0 bases, with 4 bases spanning the gap. The CDR3 is 11 residues long. In germline, CDR1 is SGHAT, CDR2 FQDESV (reference sequence).

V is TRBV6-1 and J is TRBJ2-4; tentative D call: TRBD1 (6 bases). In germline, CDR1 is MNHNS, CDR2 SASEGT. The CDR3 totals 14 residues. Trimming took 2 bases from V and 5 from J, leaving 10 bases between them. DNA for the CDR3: TGTGCCAGCAGTGAATGGGGACACCAAAACATTCAGTACTTC. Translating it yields CASSEWGHQNIQYF.

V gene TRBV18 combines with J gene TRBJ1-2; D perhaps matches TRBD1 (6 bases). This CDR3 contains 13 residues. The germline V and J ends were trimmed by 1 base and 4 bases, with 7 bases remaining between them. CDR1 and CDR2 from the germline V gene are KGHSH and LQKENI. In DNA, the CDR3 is TGTGCCAGCTCACCACGGACAGTCTATGGCTACACCTTC. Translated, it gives CASSPRTVYGYTF.

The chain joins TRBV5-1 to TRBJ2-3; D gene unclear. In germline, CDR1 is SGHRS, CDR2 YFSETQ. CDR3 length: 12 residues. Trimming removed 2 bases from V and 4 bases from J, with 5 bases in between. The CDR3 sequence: CASSFPSDTQYF. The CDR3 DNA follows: TGCGCCAGCAGCTTTCCGTCAGATACGCAGTATTTT.

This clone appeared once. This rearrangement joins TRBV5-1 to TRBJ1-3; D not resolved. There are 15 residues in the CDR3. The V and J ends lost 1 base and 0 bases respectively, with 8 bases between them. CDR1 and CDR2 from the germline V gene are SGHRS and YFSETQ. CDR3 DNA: TGCGCCAGCAGCTTGAGCCGGTTCTCTGGAAACACCATATATTTT. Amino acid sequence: CASSLSRFSGNTIYF.

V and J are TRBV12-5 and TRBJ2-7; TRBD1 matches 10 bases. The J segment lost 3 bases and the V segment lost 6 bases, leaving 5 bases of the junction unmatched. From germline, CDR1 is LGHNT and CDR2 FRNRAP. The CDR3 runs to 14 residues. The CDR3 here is CASGTDRGLYEQYF. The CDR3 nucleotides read TGTGCTAGTGGAACTGACAGGGGGCTCTACGAGCAGTACTTC.

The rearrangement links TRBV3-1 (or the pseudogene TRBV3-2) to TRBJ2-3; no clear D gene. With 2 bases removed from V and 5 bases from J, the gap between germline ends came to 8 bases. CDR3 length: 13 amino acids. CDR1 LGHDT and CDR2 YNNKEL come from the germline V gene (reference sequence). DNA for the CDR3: TGTGCCAGCAGCCAACGAGGTAGAGATACGCAGTATTTT. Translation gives CASSQRGRDTQYF.

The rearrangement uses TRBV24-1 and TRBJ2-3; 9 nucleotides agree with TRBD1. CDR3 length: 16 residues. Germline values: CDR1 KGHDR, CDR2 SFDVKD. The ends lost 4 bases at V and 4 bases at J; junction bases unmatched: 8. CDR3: CATSEAGTGRADTQYF. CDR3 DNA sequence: TGTGCCACCAGTGAGGCAGGGACAGGGAGGGCAGATACGCAGTATTTT.